The 8 T cell receptor beta chains presented below share a single source sample, sequenced in a study of blood T cell repertoires in COVID-19. TCRdb's table, derived via immunoSEQ multiplex PCR, lists solely in-frame clones and lacks some. Among 300,000 to 400,000 clones listed, almost 90% were seen once. Sample: peripheral blood. The receptors were gathered from a woman in her twenties or thirties with COVID-19, enrolled during active disease.

This sequence joins TRBV6-4 and TRBJ1-5; D is unclear. V was trimmed by 2 bases and J by 7 bases, leaving 9 bases between them. The CDR3 extends over 13 amino acids. CDR1 is MRHNA, CDR2 SNTAGT, per germline. CDR3 in amino acids: CASSDRVGQPQHF. The DNA of the CDR3 is TGTGCCAGCAGTGACCGGGTCGGCCAGCCCCAGCATTTT.

This chain links TRBV30 with TRBJ1-1; 11 nucleotides match TRBD1. The germline V gene encodes CDR1 GTSNPN and CDR2 SVGIG (reference sequence). The ends lost 3 bases at V and 1 base at J; junction bases unmatched: 10. The CDR3 runs 17 residues. Written as DNA, the CDR3 is TGTGCCTGGAGCCGGGGACAGGGGGTTTTTGGGAACACTGAAGCTTTCTTT. Its protein product is CAWSRGQGVFGNTEAFF.

V is TRBV28 and J is TRBJ1-4, with 7 bases matching TRBD1. V shed 3 bases and J 4 bases; nucleotides not matched to a gene: 8. Looked up from germline, CDR1 is MDHEN and CDR2 is SYDVKM. The length of the CDR3 is 16 residues. The DNA of the CDR3 is TGTGCCAGCAGTTTGCCTCCGGGACAGATTAATGAAAAACTGTTTTTT. Its translation is CASSLPPGQINEKLFF.

The chain is built from TRBV11-2 and TRBJ2-3; D is perhaps TRBD2 (7 bases). Deletions cut 8 bases from V and 3 bases from J, with 18 bases between. The CDR3 loop spans 15 amino acids. Germline V gene sequence: CDR1 SGHAT, CDR2 FQNNGV. CDR3 region: CASGDVGGLTDTQYF. The CDR3 coding sequence is TGTGCCAGCGGAGACGTGGGGGGGCTTACAGATACGCAGTATTTT.

This rearrangement joins TRBV5-1 to TRBJ2-3, with TRBD2 as a possible D gene (6 bases). The CDR3 has 17 residues. Germline assignment: CDR1 SGHRS and CDR2 YFSETQ. V was trimmed by 3 bases and J by 2 bases, leaving 19 bases between them. Written as DNA, the CDR3 is TGCGCCAGCAGCTCCCACTTAACCGGGACTCCCACAGATACGCAGTATTTT. This gives the protein CASSSHLTGTPTDTQYF.

The J gene is TRBJ2-3, the V gene TRBV6-5, with 7 bases aligning to TRBD2. The V gene's germline CDR1 is MNHEY and CDR2 SVGAGI. V shed 5 bases, J shed 2 bases, and the junction held 7 bases outside the gene matches. The CDR3 runs 15 residues. The CDR3 here is CASSLGGGPTDTQYF. The CDR3 nucleotides read TGTGCCAGCAGTCTCGGGGGAGGGCCCACAGATACGCAGTATTTT.

The genes are TRBV6-4 and TRBJ2-3; D perhaps matches TRBD2 (6 bases). This CDR3 region has 15 residues. Trimming removed 6 bases from V and 3 bases from J, with 16 bases in between. In germline, CDR1 is MRHNA, CDR2 SNTAGT. The CDR3 loop reads CASRLSGFKTDTQYF. The CDR3 DNA reads as TGTGCCAGCAGACTGAGCGGGTTCAAGACAGATACGCAGTATTTT.

The rearrangement joins TRBV11-1 to TRBJ2-6; possibly TRBD1 for D (6 bases). Trimming left V 5 bases short and J 2 bases short, with 10 bases between. Germline loops: CDR1 SGHAT, CDR2 FQDESV (reference sequence). The CDR3 runs to 15 residues. The CDR3 bases are TGTGCCAGCAGCACGAGGACAGCTGGGGCCAACGTCCTGACTTTC. Protein sequence: CASSTRTAGANVLTF.